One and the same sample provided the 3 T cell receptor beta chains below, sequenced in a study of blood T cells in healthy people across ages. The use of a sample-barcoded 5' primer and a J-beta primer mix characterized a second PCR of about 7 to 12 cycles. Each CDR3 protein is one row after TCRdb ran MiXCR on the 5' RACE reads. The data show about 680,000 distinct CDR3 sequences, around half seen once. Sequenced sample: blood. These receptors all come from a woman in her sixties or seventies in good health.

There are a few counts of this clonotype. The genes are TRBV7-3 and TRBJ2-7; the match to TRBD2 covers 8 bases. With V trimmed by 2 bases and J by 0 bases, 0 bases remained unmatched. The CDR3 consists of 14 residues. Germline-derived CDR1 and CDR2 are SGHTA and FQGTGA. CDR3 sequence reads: CASSLRGGSYEQYF. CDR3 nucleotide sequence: TGTGCCAGCAGCTTACGGGGGGGCTCCTACGAGCAGTACTTC.

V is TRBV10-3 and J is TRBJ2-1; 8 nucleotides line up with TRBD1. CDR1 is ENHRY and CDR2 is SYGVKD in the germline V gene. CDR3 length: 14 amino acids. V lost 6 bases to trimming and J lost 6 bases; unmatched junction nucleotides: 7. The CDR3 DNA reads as TGTGCCATCAGGGGGACAGGTTCAAGCAATGAGCAGTTCTTC. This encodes CAIRGTGSSNEQFF.

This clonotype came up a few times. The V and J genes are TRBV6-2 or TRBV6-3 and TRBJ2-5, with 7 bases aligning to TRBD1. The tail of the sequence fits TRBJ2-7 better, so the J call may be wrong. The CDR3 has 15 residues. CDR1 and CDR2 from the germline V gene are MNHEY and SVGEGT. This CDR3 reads CASSFNRDSGHEQYF. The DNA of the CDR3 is TGTGCCAGCAGTTTTAACCGGGACAGTGGGCACGAGCAGTACTTC.